What follows is one T cell receptor beta chain and its context. The antigen is unknown. These data come from a study of monozygotic twins with inflammatory bowel disease. Study-level points and caveats: Immunosuppressive treatments were not uniform, and this may have added variability to patient repertoires. It was observed that concordant and discordant twins did not differ in repertoire similarity, possibly given limited power.

Donors each contributed one blood sample measuring 2 to 3 ml. The CDR3 has 16 residues. Per the germline V gene, CDR1 is SGHTA and CDR2 is FQGNSA. TCRdb reworked the 5' RACE reads into one entry per CDR3 protein, no DNA. The sample totals approximately 400,000 distinct CDR3 sequences. This rearrangement joins TRBV7-2 to TRBJ2-6. Material: blood. This TCR was recovered from a human donor with ulcerative colitis or Crohn's disease, or a healthy co-twin of an affected twin (not recorded which). The CDR3 reads CASSLGGALGANVLTF.